This T cell receptor beta chain was sequenced for a study of T-cell reconstitution after alpha-beta-depleted transplantation in children. A TCRbeta library incorporating unique molecular identifiers was prepared. TCRdb re-called the PCR reads through MiXCR, storing one row per CDR3 protein. Of about 980,000 distinct CDR3 sequences in the sample, about 26% were seen once. CDR3 length: 15 amino acids. Germline lookup yields CDR1 SGHAT and CDR2 FQNNGV. Trimming cost V 1 base and J 5 bases, with 15 bases left between them. This receptor was taken from a boy younger than two who had a stem cell transplant for SCID, so the T cells may come from the graft donor. V usage is TRBV11-2 and J usage is TRBJ2-7; D not resolved. This specimen consisted of PBMCs, mostly from graft donor cells, obtained 360 days after TCRalphabeta/CD19-depleted stem cell transplant. The CDR3 DNA is TGTGCCAGCAGCTTAGGTATCCTGGGAATCGACGAGCAGTACTTC. Amino acid sequence: CASSLGILGIDEQYF.